These 22 T cell receptor beta chains were all obtained from the same sample, sequenced in a study of identical twins. From the 5' RACE reads, TCRdb called clonotypes with MiXCR, one entry per CDR3 protein. The sample lists 420,000 or so distinct CDR3 sequences; around 18% were seen once. Sequencing was performed on naive T cells sorted from blood. Receptor source: a man aged 50-59 years in good health.

The table lists this clonotype with many counts. This chain's CDR3 is CASSEGGSSYNEQFF. The CDR3 nucleotides are TGTGCCAGCAGTGAGGGCGGTAGCTCCTACAATGAGCAGTTCTTC. The chain links TRBV6-4 to TRBJ2-1; the D is unclear. Germline V gives CDR1 MRHNA, CDR2 SNTAGT. This CDR3 spans 15 amino acids. With 3 bases removed from V and 0 bases from J, the gap between germline ends came to 9 bases.

This clonotype was counted between two and nine times. The chain couples TRBV4-3 to TRBJ2-1; 8 bases line up with TRBD2. Germline values: CDR1 LGHNA, CDR2 YSLEER. With V trimmed by 0 bases and J by 14 bases, 15 bases remained unmatched. This CDR3 has 16 amino acids. CDR3 nucleotides: TGCGCCAGCAGCCAAGATTGGGTTAGGGGGAGAGCGGGGGAGTTCTTC. It translates to CASSQDWVRGRAGEFF.

V is TRBV5-5 and J is TRBJ2-1; the D is unclear. V was cut by 2 bases and J by 8 bases, with 17 bases left in between. This CDR3 contains 15 residues. In germline, CDR1 is SGHKS, CDR2 YYEKEE (reference sequence). The CDR3 bases are TGTGCCAGCAGCTTTGCAATACCCCGTGGCGATGAGCAGTTCTTC. It encodes CASSFAIPRGDEQFF.

This clonotype has a handful of counts. This chain links TRBV20-1 with TRBJ1-6; D call uncertain. There are 16 residues in the CDR3. Germline V CDR1 and CDR2: DFQATT, SNEGSKA (reference sequence). V was trimmed by 6 bases and J by 0 bases, leaving 15 bases between them. CDR3 in DNA: TGCAGTGCCCTTAGCGTACGGAGCTCCTATAATTCACCCCTCCACTTT. Its protein is CSALSVRSSYNSPLHF.

This clonotype was counted many times. The chain uses TRBV20-1 and TRBJ2-1; D may correspond to TRBD1 or TRBD2 (7 bases each). The germline CDR1 and CDR2 sequences are DFQATT and SNEGSKA (reference sequence). The CDR3 runs 15 residues. The V gene lost 2 bases and the J gene lost 7 bases, with 18 bases spanning the gap. Here the CDR3 DNA reads TGCAGTGCTAGACCAGACAGGGAGGGGTGGAATGAGCAGTTCTTC. Its translation: CSARPDREGWNEQFF.

This clonotype was recorded many times. The rearrangement joins TRBV5-6 to TRBJ2-7, with TRBD2 matching over 14 bases. The length of the CDR3 is 19 residues. Per the germline V gene, CDR1 is SGHDT and CDR2 is YYEEEE. The junction had 12 bases not matched to a gene; V was cut back by 1 base and J by 3 bases. The CDR3 here is CASSLIGLAGGTGDYEQYF. CDR3 DNA sequence: TGTGCCAGCAGCTTGATTGGACTAGCGGGAGGTACGGGAGACTACGAGCAGTACTTC.

The chain joins TRBV5-6 to TRBJ2-2, with TRBD1 identical over 7 bases. CDR3 length: 15 amino acids. CDR1 is SGHDT, CDR2 YYEEEE, per germline. V trimming: 0 bases; J trimming: 5 bases; junction bases outside the gene matches: 4. The DNA for the CDR3 is TGTGCCAGCAGCTTGGACAGGGGTTGGACCGGGGAGCTGTTTTTT. Its translation: CASSLDRGWTGELFF.

This clonotype was observed a few times. This chain links TRBV20-1 with TRBJ2-7; the D gene could be TRBD1 or TRBD2 (6 bases each). Trimming took off 6 bases at V and 3 bases at J, with 21 bases between the two ends. This CDR3 comprises 15 residues. Germline V lookup: CDR1 DFQATT, CDR2 SNEGSKA (reference sequence). DNA of the CDR3: TGCAGTGCAAGGGCCGGTGGAGGGGGTGACTACGAGCAGTACTTC. Protein sequence: CSARAGGGGDYEQYF.

Ten or more counts support this clonotype. The genes are TRBV11-1 and TRBJ2-1, with TRBD2 matching 7 bases. Germline V gene lookup returns CDR1 SGHAT and CDR2 FQDESV (reference sequence). V was pared by 5 bases and J by 6 bases, with 19 bases of the junction left unmatched. The CDR3 has 18 residues. Here the CDR3 reads CASSPQLGLAEGANEQFF. The CDR3 DNA reads as TGTGCCAGCAGCCCGCAACTGGGGCTAGCGGAAGGGGCCAATGAGCAGTTCTTC.

The rearrangement links TRBV11-2 to TRBJ2-1, with 12 bases matching TRBD2. V shed 2 bases, J shed 7 bases, and the junction held 12 bases outside the gene matches. CDR3 size: 18 residues. Germline CDR1 reads SGHAT; CDR2 reads FQNNGV. CDR3 in DNA: TGTGCCAGCAGCTTATTTTTCCTAGCGGGAGGGGTGGGGAATGAGCAGTTCTTC. Translating it yields CASSLFFLAGGVGNEQFF. Together with reference TRBV11-2 and TRBJ2-1, the CDR3 gives the full variable domain: EAGVAQSPRYKIIEKRQSVAFWCNPISGHATLYWYQQILGQGPKLLIQFQNNGVVDDSQLPKDRFSAERLKGVDSTLKIQPAKLEDSAVYLCASSLFFLAGGVGNEQFFGPGTRLTVL.

This clonotype was seen ten or more times. The chain is built from TRBV20-1 and TRBJ2-1; TRBD2 aligns across 9 bases. The V and J ends lost 6 bases and 2 bases, in that order; junction bases with no gene match: 5. CDR1 is DFQATT and CDR2 is SNEGSKA in the germline V gene (reference sequence). This CDR3 has 14 amino acids. The chain's CDR3 is CSAARGRAYNEQFF. The CDR3 nucleotides are TGCAGTGCGGCTCGCGGGAGGGCCTACAATGAGCAGTTCTTC.

This clonotype has just a few counts. The chain links TRBV6-4 to TRBJ2-1; no clear D gene. With 10 bases removed from V and 8 bases from J, the gap between germline ends came to 18 bases. Germline CDR1 and CDR2: MRHNA and SNTAGT. This CDR3 spans 13 amino acids. CDR3 sequence (DNA): TGTGCCATCGTCTCTCCCCGTGGGCATGAGCAGTTCTTC. As protein: CAIVSPRGHEQFF.

This clonotype was found a few times. The chain links TRBV12-3 or TRBV12-4 to TRBJ1-5, with D uncertain. Between the trimmed V and J ends, which lost 3 bases and 2 bases, there was a span of 11 bases. This CDR3 contains 15 residues. The DNA of the CDR3 is TGTGCCAGCAGTTTCTCGGGATTGGGCAATCAGCCCCAGCATTTT. Protein: CASSFSGLGNQPQHF.

CDR3 coding DNA: TGTGCCAGCAGCTTCCAGGCAGGTGGCGATCAGCCCCAGCATTTT. This sequence encodes CASSFQAGGDQPQHF. The chain combines TRBV7-2 with TRBJ1-5, with D unclear. The CDR3 sequence is 15 residues long. Trimming stripped 3 bases from V and 5 bases from J, with 14 bases between. The germline V gene has CDR1 SGHTA and CDR2 FQGNSA.

There are a few counts of this clonotype. The chain links TRBV20-1 to TRBJ1-5, with 7 positions matching TRBD1. Germline values: CDR1 DFQATT, CDR2 SNEGSKA (reference sequence). The V gene end was trimmed by 6 bases and the J gene end by 2 bases; junction bases not matched to a gene: 10. The CDR3 sequence is 15 residues long. The CDR3 DNA follows: TGCAGTGCCAACCACAGGGGTACTGGCAATCAGCCCCAGCATTTT. Encoded protein: CSANHRGTGNQPQHF.

The chain is built from TRBV9 and TRBJ2-7, with D possibly called TRBD1 or TRBD2 (5 bases each). Germline V gene sequence: CDR1 SGDLS, CDR2 YYNGEE. V lost 0 bases, J lost 2 bases, and 15 bases lay in between. CDR3 size: 16 residues. The CDR3, as DNA: TGTGCCAGCAGCGTAGGTCCTGTGGGGACGACCTACGAGCAGTACTTC. It specifies CASSVGPVGTTYEQYF.

This clonotype came up a few times. The gene calls are TRBV7-9 and TRBJ2-5; the D is unclear. Trimming took 5 bases from V and 5 from J, leaving 9 bases between them. The CDR3 has 12 amino acids. The V gene's germline CDR1 is SEHNR and CDR2 FQNEAQ (reference sequence). DNA for the CDR3: TGTGCCAGCAGCGACGACGGGGAGACCCAGTACTTC. It is translated as CASSDDGETQYF.

This clonotype was seen only a few times. The chain is built from TRBV15 and TRBJ2-3; tentative D call: TRBD2 (5 bases). The V end lost 4 bases, the J end lost 0 bases, and 14 bases lay between the germline ends. Germline V CDR1 and CDR2: LNHNV, YYDKDF (reference sequence). This CDR3 is built from 16 residues. The DNA for the CDR3 is TGTGCCACCAGCAAACGGACTGCGGCTAGCACAGATACGCAGTATTTT. Its translation is CATSKRTAASTDTQYF.

The chain joins TRBV6-1 to TRBJ2-7, with D tentatively TRBD2 (6 bases). CDR3 length: 12 amino acids. Germline loops: CDR1 MNHNS, CDR2 SASEGT. Trimming removed 7 bases from V and 6 bases from J, with 13 bases in between. The CDR3 protein is CASTWGDLEQYF. DNA of the CDR3: TGTGCCAGCACGTGGGGGGACCTCGAGCAGTACTTC.

This CDR3 is CASSLTRLAGGTDTQYF. The CDR3 coding sequence is TGTGCCAGCAGCTTAACCCGACTAGCGGGGGGCACAGATACGCAGTATTTT. V is TRBV11-2 and J is TRBJ2-3, with 12 nucleotides matching TRBD2. The V gene end was trimmed by 2 bases and the J gene end by 1 base; junction bases not matched to a gene: 4. CDR1 is SGHAT, CDR2 FQNNGV, per germline. The CDR3 consists of 17 residues.

This clonotype was observed a handful of times. The rearrangement links TRBV4-2 to TRBJ2-7, with D hard to call. Germline V CDR1 and CDR2: LGHNA, YNFKEQ. V was pared by 3 bases and J by 2 bases, with 14 bases between. This CDR3 comprises 15 residues. The DNA of the CDR3 is TGTGCCAGCAGCCATGACCTCGCACCGACCTACGAGCAGTACTTC. It is translated as CASSHDLAPTYEQYF.

The genes are TRBV10-3 and TRBJ1-1; TRBD1 might be the D (5 bases). Germline V lookup: CDR1 ENHRY, CDR2 SYGVKD. The CDR3 extends over 13 amino acids. V was clipped by 6 bases and J by 1 base, with 9 bases between them. CDR3 nucleotides: TGTGCCATCAGCTTCGACAGGAACACTGAAGCTTTCTTT. It codes for CAISFDRNTEAFF.